This T cell receptor beta chain emerged from a study of T cells in Graves' hyperthyroidism and ophthalmopathy. Study as a whole: At the time of initial diagnosis and before any treatment, peripheral blood was collected. Study findings and constraints: The majority of expanded thyroid clonotypes above 0.001 also appeared in blood. A model using 13 V-J features told ophthalmopathy apart from stable hyperthyroidism.

Researchers amplified the TCR beta CDR3 regions from RNA transcripts. Using the HTBI primer set, a first-round RT-PCR was run on the TCR CDR3. TCRdb processed the multiplex PCR reads anew with MiXCR; each CDR3 protein has one entry. The table has about 350,000 distinct CDR3 sequences, under 20% seen once; the top ten hold 3.7%. This clonotype was seen at least ten times. Its cognate antigen is unknown. This CDR3 has 13 residues. Per the germline V gene, CDR1 is MNHNS and CDR2 is SASEGT. The V end was cut by 1 base, the J end by 4 bases, with 8 bases between. Cells are PBMCs isolated from about 10 ml of fresh blood.

The chain couples TRBV6-1 to TRBJ2-7; D gene ambiguous. The sequenced sample was blood. The receptor's source is a woman aged 18-29 years with Graves' hyperthyroidism. CDR3 DNA sequence: TGTGCCAGCAGTGAAGGGTCGGAATACGAGCAGTACTTC. Translation: CASSEGSEYEQYF.